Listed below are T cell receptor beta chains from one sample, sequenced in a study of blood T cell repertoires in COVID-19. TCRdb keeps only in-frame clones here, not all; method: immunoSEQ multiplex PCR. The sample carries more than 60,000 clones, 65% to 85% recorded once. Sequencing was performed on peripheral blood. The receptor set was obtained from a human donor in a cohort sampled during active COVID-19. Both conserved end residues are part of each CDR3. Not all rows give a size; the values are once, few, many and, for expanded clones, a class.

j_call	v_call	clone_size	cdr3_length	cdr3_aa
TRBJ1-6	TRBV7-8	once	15	CASSFPTSGLAPLHF
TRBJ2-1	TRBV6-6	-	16	CASSYSISGGLNEQFF
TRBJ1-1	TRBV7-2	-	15	CASSLAAGADTEAFF
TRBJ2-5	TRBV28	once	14	CASSLGREIETQYF
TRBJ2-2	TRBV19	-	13	CASSSVRGGELFF
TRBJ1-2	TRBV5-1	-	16	CASRSTGQVVNYGYTF
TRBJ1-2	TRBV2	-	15	CATSAWGQGPGGYTF
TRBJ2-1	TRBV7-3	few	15	CASSFSRGWNNEQFF
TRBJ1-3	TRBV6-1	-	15	CASSDRGNGGNTIYF
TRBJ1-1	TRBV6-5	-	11	CASRLTGKAFF
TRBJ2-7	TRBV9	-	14	CASSGGPTGLEQYF
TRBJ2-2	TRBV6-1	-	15	CASSDPGWDTGELFF
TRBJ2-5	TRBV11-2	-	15	CASKLAGTGLETQYF
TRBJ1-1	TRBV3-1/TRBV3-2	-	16	CASSTRDRNPNTEAFF
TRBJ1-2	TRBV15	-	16	CATSSSFGQAHYGYTF
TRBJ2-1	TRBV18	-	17	CASSPLSLAGSYNEQFF
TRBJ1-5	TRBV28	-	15	CASRLQGQSNQPQHF
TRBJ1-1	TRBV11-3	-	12	CASSLPLTEAFF
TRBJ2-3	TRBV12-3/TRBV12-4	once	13	CASSYSHTDTQYF
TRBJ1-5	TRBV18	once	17	CASSPETGTILSEPQHF
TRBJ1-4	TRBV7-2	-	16	CASSSGQGAPNEKLFF
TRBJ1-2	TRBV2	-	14	CASIPGQRNYGYTF
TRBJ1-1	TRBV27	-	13	CASSLRGHTEAFF
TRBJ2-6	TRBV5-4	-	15	CASSLALTGANVLTF
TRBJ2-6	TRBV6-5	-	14	CASSRWSGANVLTF